What follows is one TCR beta chain and its context. Each TCR library used approximately 500 ng of total RNA and a linear amplification protocol. TCRdb re-called the reads through MiXCR, storing one row per CDR3 protein. The sample contains about 180,000 distinct CDR3 sequences, around 80% of which appear only once. This record comes from a study of healthy donors' naive CD4 and CD8 T cells. CDR3 length equals 13 residues. The germline V gene encodes CDR1 SGHRS and CDR2 YFSETQ. V shed 6 bases and J 5 bases; nucleotides not matched to a gene: 7. This chain links TRBV5-1 with TRBJ2-5, with 7 bases matching TRBD1. The origin of this receptor is a pool of human donors in good health; the sample pools cells from several healthy donors. Sequenced sample: naive CD4+ and CD8+ T cells sorted from blood, pooled from several donors. The CDR3 is CASTPGGQETQYF. The CDR3 region has the DNA TGCGCCAGCACCCCAGGGGGACAGGAGACCCAGTACTTC.